This T cell receptor (beta chain) was sequenced for a study of PD-L1 blockade in urothelial cancer. Across the study: Earlier, patients had received 0 to 3 chemotherapy regimens.

Regarding time point: pretreatment peripheral blood. Data came from immunoSEQ multiplex PCR; TCRdb stores just in-frame clones and leaves some out. The table lists more than 35,000 clones, around 81% of them singletons. This CDR3 comprises 13 residues. The germline V and J ends were trimmed by 7 bases and 0 bases, with 7 bases remaining between them. Germline assignment: CDR1 MNHNS and CDR2 SASEGT. The clonotype originates from an elderly man with urothelial cancer. The chain employs TRBV6-1 and TRBJ1-5; D not certain. The material sequenced was PBMCs, taken around atezolizumab (anti-PD-L1) treatment. DNA of the CDR3: TGTGCCAGCACCTCAGTTAGCAATCAGCCCCAGCATTTT. It translates to CASTSVSNQPQHF.